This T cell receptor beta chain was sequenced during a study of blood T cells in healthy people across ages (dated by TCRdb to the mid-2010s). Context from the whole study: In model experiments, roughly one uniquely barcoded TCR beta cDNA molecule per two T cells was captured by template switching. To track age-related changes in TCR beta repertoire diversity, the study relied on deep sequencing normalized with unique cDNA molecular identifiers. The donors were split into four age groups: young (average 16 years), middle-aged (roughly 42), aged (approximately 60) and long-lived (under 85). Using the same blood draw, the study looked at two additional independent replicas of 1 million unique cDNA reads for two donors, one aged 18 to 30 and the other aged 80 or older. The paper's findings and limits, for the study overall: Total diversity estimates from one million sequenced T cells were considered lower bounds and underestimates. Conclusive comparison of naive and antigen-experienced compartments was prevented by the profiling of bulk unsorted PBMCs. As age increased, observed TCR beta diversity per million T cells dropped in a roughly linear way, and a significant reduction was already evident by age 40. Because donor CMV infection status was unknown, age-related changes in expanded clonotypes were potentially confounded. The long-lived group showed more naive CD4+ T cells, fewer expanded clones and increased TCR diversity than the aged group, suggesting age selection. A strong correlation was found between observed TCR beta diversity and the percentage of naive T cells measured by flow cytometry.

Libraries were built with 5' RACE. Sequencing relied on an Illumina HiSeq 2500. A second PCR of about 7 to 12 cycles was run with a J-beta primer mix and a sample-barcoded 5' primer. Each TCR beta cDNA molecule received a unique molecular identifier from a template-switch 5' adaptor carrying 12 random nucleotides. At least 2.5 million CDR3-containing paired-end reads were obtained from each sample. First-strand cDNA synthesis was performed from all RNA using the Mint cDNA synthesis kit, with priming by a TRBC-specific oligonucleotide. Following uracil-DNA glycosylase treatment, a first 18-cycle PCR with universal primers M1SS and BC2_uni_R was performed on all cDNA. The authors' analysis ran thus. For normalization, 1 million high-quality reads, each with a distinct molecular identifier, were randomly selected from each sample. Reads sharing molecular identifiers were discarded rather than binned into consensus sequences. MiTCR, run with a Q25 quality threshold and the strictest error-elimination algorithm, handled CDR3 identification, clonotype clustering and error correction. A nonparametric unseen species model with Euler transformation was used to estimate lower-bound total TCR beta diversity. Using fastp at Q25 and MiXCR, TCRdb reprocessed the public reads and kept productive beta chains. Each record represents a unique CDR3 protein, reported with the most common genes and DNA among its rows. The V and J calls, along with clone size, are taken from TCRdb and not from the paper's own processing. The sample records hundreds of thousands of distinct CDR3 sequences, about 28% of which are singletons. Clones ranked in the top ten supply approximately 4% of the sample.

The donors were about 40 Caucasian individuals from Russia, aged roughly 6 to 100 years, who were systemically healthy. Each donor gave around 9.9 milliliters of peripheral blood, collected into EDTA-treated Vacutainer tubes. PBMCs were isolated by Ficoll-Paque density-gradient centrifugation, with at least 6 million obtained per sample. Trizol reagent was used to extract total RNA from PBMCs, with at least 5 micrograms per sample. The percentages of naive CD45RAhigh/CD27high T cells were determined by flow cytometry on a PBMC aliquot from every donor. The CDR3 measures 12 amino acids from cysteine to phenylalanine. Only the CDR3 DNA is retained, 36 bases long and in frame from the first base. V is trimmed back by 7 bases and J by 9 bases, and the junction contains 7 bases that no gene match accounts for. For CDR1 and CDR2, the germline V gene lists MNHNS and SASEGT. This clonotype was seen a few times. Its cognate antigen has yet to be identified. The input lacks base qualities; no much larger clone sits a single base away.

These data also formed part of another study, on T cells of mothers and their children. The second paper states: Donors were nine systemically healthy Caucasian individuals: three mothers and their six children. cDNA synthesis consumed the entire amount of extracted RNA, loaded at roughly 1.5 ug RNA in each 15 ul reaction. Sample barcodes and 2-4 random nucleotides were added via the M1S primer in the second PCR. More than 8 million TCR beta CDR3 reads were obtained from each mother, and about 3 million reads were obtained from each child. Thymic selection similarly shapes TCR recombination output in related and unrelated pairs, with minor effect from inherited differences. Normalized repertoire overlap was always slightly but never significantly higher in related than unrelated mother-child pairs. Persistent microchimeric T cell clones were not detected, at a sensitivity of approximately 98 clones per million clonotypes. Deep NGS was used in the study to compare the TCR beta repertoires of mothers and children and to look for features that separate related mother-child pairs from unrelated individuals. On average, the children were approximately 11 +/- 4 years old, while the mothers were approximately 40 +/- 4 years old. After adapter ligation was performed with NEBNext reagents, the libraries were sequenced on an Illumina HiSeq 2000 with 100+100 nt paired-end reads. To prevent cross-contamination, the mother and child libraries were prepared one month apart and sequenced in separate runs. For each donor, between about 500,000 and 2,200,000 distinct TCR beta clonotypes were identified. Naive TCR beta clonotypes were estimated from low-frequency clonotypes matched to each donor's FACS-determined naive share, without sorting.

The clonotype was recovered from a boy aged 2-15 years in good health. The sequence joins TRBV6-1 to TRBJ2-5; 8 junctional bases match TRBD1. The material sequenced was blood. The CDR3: CASIKTGAAQYF. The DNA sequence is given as TGTGCCAGCATAAAGACAGGGGCGGCCCAGTACTTC.